The 25 T cell receptor beta chains listed next were all sequenced from one sample in a study of cytomegalovirus exposure and HLA in healthy donors (dated by TCRdb to about 2017). The library came from the immunoSEQ multiplex PCR assay. The multiplex PCR relied on a mix of 60 forward primers for TCR Vbeta segments and 13 reverse primers for TCR Jbeta segments. Held by TCRdb, this immuneACCESS table contains in-frame sequences only and omits some clones. Under half of the omission traces to an unresolved V gene where checked; the cause of the rest is unknown. The sample data list 150,000 to 200,000 clones, and around a tenth of these were observed just once. Jointly, the top ten make up roughly 1.3% of the sample. The sample comprised PBMCs. The receptor set was obtained from a woman in her 30s in good health and CMV-seropositive.

The chain combines TRBV5-6 with TRBJ2-1; TRBD2 agrees at 10 bases. The V segment lost 2 bases and the J segment 5 bases; nucleotides outside the gene matches: 1. There are 14 residues in the CDR3. CDR1 SGHDT and CDR2 YYEEEE come from the germline V gene. In DNA, the CDR3 is TGTGCCAGCAGCTTCGGACTAGCGGACAATGAGCAGTTCTTC. This translates into CASSFGLADNEQFF.

The chain recombines TRBV7-9 with TRBJ1-2; D is ambiguous. CDR1 and CDR2 (germline): SEHNR, FQNEAQ (reference sequence). V was shortened by 1 base and J by 5 bases, with 5 bases between the two germline ends. The CDR3 length is 12 residues. In nucleotides, the CDR3 is TGTGCCAGCAGCTTAGGCGGATATGGCTACACCTTC. It translates to CASSLGGYGYTF.

This clone was recorded a few times. The chain combines TRBV6-1 with TRBJ2-7; maybe TRBD1 (6 bases). CDR1 is MNHNS, CDR2 SASEGT, per germline. V lost 10 bases and J lost 4, with 20 bases in between. CDR3 length equals 14 residues. DNA of the CDR3: TGTGCCATCGTCCTGGACAGACCAGGGTACGAGCAGTACTTC. Protein product: CAIVLDRPGYEQYF.

This clone was seen more than once but under ten times. The chain carries TRBV7-2 and TRBJ1-2; 9 bases match TRBD1. J lost 7 bases, V lost 5 bases, and 8 bases had no gene match. The CDR3 is 14 amino acids. CDR1 and CDR2 (germline): SGHTA, FQGNSA. CDR3 nucleotide sequence: TGTGCCAGCAGCCGGGGACAGGGAAGAGGTGGCTACACCTTC. Protein: CASSRGQGRGGYTF. Supplemented by reference TRBV7-2 and TRBJ1-2, the full variable domain reads GAGVSQSPSNKVTEKGKDVELRCDPISGHTALYWYRQSLGQGLEFLIYFQGNSAPDKSGLPSDRFSAERTGGSVSTLTIQRTQQEDSAVYLCASSRGQGRGGYTFGSGTRLTVV.

This clone was seen a few times. The chain recombines TRBV2 with TRBJ1-2; D may be TRBD1 (6 bases). Between the trimmed V and J ends, which lost 7 bases and 3 bases, there was a span of 15 bases. Germline CDR1 and CDR2: SNHLY and FYNNEI. The CDR3 covers 14 residues. The CDR3 is CASTPQGSDYGYTF. The CDR3 nucleotides read TGTGCCAGCACACCCCAGGGGTCGGACTATGGCTACACCTTC.

CDR3 region: CASSLWGTSPYNEQFF. CDR3 sequence (DNA): TGTGCCAGCAGCTTATGGGGGACTAGCCCCTACAATGAGCAGTTCTTC. The rearrangement links TRBV7-2 to TRBJ2-1; 9 positions agree with TRBD2. Germline loops: CDR1 SGHTA, CDR2 FQGNSA. CDR3 length: 16 amino acids. With V trimmed by 2 bases and J by 2 bases, 4 bases remained unmatched.

This clone came up a few times. The chain uses TRBV2 and TRBJ1-2; 7 nucleotides align to TRBD1. Germline CDR1 is SNHLY and CDR2 is FYNNEI. The CDR3 is made up of 13 amino acids. V shed 8 bases, J shed 2 bases, and the junction held 5 bases outside the gene matches. CDR3 DNA sequence: TGTGCCAGCTATGACAGGGCGAACTATGGCTACACCTTC. As protein: CASYDRANYGYTF.

This rearrangement joins TRBV5-4 to TRBJ1-2; 11 bases match TRBD1. V lost 4 bases and J lost 5; bases outside the gene matches: 4. CDR3 size: 14 residues. The germline CDR1 and CDR2 sequences are SGHNT and YYREEE (reference sequence). CDR3 sequence (DNA): TGTGCCAGCAGCCCCGGGGACAGGGGGTATGGCTACACCTTC. Its translation: CASSPGDRGYGYTF.

The genes are TRBV9 and TRBJ1-1; weak D call: TRBD1 (5 bases). Germline V gives CDR1 SGDLS, CDR2 YYNGEE. CDR3 size: 19 residues. With 2 bases removed from V and 0 bases from J, the gap between germline ends came to 23 bases. The CDR3 DNA reads as TGTGCCAGCAGCGTTTCTGGGGGAGGGACGGGTTTAATGAACACTGAAGCTTTCTTT. It encodes CASSVSGGGTGLMNTEAFF.

This clone was detected only a few times. The chain employs TRBV19 and TRBJ2-2, with 8 bases lining up with TRBD1. In germline, CDR1 is LNHDA, CDR2 SQIVND (reference sequence). J lost 4 bases, V lost 5 bases, and 3 bases had no gene match. CDR3 length: 14 amino acids. DNA of the CDR3: TGTGCCAGTAGTTTCGGGACAGGCACCGGGGAGCTGTTTTTT. Amino acid sequence: CASSFGTGTGELFF.

This chain links TRBV9 with TRBJ2-3; possibly TRBD1 for D (6 bases). The CDR3 is 15 residues long. In germline, CDR1 is SGDLS, CDR2 YYNGEE. V was clipped by 4 bases and J by 2 bases, with 14 bases between them. CDR3 protein: CASSPSQGITDTQYF. The DNA of the CDR3 is TGTGCCAGCAGCCCATCCCAGGGGATCACAGATACGCAGTATTTT.

The V call is TRBV29-1, the J call TRBJ2-5, with no clear D. Germline CDR1 reads SQVTM; CDR2 reads ANQGSEA. The CDR3 is 13 residues long. V was shortened by 6 bases and J by 9 bases, with 20 bases between the two germline ends. The CDR3 loop reads CSVPTGSSEAQYF. CDR3 DNA: TGCAGCGTGCCAACCGGGTCATCCGAGGCCCAGTACTTC.

This chain links TRBV7-3 with TRBJ1-1; TRBD1 is a possible D gene (6 bases). The germline V and J ends were trimmed by 5 bases and 5 bases, with 12 bases remaining between them. The CDR3 is made up of 13 amino acids. Germline assignment: CDR1 SGHTA and CDR2 FQGTGA. The CDR3 coding sequence is TGTGCCAGCAGCCCCTATAGGGGGACTGAAGCTTTCTTT. This sequence encodes CASSPYRGTEAFF.

This clone showed up just a few times. The chain links TRBV29-1 to TRBJ2-5; possibly TRBD1 for D (6 bases). Judging by the DNA end, TRBJ2-7 fits better; the J call may be wrong. The CDR3 consists of 14 residues. Germline V gene lookup returns CDR1 SQVTM and CDR2 ANQGSEA. In nucleotides, the CDR3 is TGCAGCGTTGAGACGGACAGTGACTCCTACGAGCAGTACTTC. Protein product: CSVETDSDSYEQYF.

A few counts support this clone. The chain has TRBV5-6 and TRBJ2-1, with D possibly matching TRBD1 (6 bases). Germline CDR1 is SGHDT and CDR2 is YYEEEE. V shed 3 bases and J shed 8 bases, with 9 bases lying between them. CDR3 length: 12 residues. In nucleotides, the CDR3 is TGTGCCAGCAGCTCACAGGGATATGAGCAGTTCTTC. Protein: CASSSQGYEQFF.

This clone was picked up a small number of times. This rearrangement joins TRBV27 to TRBJ2-7; D might be TRBD1 (7 bases). This CDR3 comprises 14 residues. Germline CDR1 is MNHEY and CDR2 is SMNVEV (reference sequence). Trimming removed 3 bases from V and 5 bases from J, with 14 bases in between. Written as DNA, the CDR3 is TGTGCCAGCAGTTTCGGAGGGGGCGCGAACGAGCAGTACTTC. Translating gives CASSFGGGANEQYF.

The chain joins TRBV30 to TRBJ1-5, with a weak D call TRBD1 (5 bases). CDR1 is GTSNPN, CDR2 SVGIG, per germline (reference sequence). This CDR3 contains 13 residues. CDR3 sequence (DNA): TGTGGGTGCTCGGCAGGGAGCAATCAGCCCCAGCATTTT. This codes for CGCSAGSNQPQHF.

V and J are TRBV9 and TRBJ2-1; D is ambiguous. V was trimmed by 0 bases and J by 6 bases, leaving 7 bases between them. The CDR3 spans 13 residues. Looked up from germline, CDR1 is SGDLS and CDR2 is YYNGEE. CDR3 nucleotides: TGTGCCAGCAGCGTAGATCAGGCCAATGAGCAGTTCTTC. Translation: CASSVDQANEQFF.

This clone was counted between two and nine times. This chain connects TRBV2 to TRBJ2-3; 7 bases agree with TRBD1. The CDR3 spans 14 residues. With V trimmed by 7 bases and J by 3 bases, 7 bases remained unmatched. CDR1 SNHLY and CDR2 FYNNEI come from the germline V gene. CDR3 bases: TGTGCCAGCACCGCACAGGGGTGGACAGATACGCAGTATTTT. Translated: CASTAQGWTDTQYF.

This clone has only a few counts. The chain is built from TRBV7-6 and TRBJ2-7; D is undetermined. The CDR3 is 16 residues long. Per the germline V gene, CDR1 is SGHVS and CDR2 is FNYEAQ. V was shortened by 1 base and J by 3 bases, with 16 bases between the two germline ends. The CDR3 nucleotides are TGTGCCAGCAGCTTAGTGCTTAGCCAGCCCGGCTACGAGCAGTACTTC. Translation: CASSLVLSQPGYEQYF.

This clone was detected only a few times. The chain links TRBV18 to TRBJ2-3, with D hard to call. Germline V lookup: CDR1 KGHSH, CDR2 LQKENI. This CDR3 comprises 15 residues. V shed 0 bases and J shed 3 bases, with 10 bases lying between them. CDR3 bases: TGTGCCAGCTCACCACCAACACCAGTTACAGATACGCAGTATTTT. Its translation is CASSPPTPVTDTQYF.

The chain is built from TRBV13 and TRBJ1-1; D gene ambiguous. With 3 bases removed from V and 5 bases from J, the gap between germline ends came to 7 bases. CDR1 is PRHDT and CDR2 is FYEKMQ in the germline V gene (reference sequence). This CDR3 region has 12 residues. The DNA of the CDR3 is TGTGCCAGCAGCTTGGGGAGGACTGAAGCTTTCTTT. It yields the protein CASSLGRTEAFF.

This clone was seen more than once but under ten times. The chain carries TRBV30 and TRBJ1-4; D remains ambiguous. The CDR3 has 13 residues. Germline CDR1 is GTSNPN and CDR2 is SVGIG (reference sequence). V gave up 1 base and J gave up 1 base, with 4 bases separating them. The CDR3 nucleotides read TGTGCCTGGAGTGGACTAACTAATGAAAAACTGTTTTTT. This sequence encodes CAWSGLTNEKLFF.

The CDR3 reads CASSDGGGQGINEQFF. The CDR3 region has the DNA TGTGCCAGCAGTGATGGTGGCGGACAGGGTATCAATGAGCAGTTCTTC. This rearrangement joins TRBV6-4 to TRBJ2-1; 8 bases agree with TRBD1. The CDR3 runs to 16 residues. Germline assignment: CDR1 MRHNA and CDR2 SNTAGT. V was clipped by 3 bases and J by 6 bases; unmatched bases: 10.

This clone was recorded only once. The chain links TRBV2 to TRBJ2-1, with a weak D call TRBD2 (6 bases). The CDR3 is 14 residues long. CDR1 and CDR2 (germline): SNHLY, FYNNEI. V lost 5 bases, J lost 7 bases, and 15 bases lay in between. In nucleotides, the CDR3 is TGTGCCAGCAGTCCCCGGGACTCAAGGAATGAGCAGTTCTTC. This codes for CASSPRDSRNEQFF.